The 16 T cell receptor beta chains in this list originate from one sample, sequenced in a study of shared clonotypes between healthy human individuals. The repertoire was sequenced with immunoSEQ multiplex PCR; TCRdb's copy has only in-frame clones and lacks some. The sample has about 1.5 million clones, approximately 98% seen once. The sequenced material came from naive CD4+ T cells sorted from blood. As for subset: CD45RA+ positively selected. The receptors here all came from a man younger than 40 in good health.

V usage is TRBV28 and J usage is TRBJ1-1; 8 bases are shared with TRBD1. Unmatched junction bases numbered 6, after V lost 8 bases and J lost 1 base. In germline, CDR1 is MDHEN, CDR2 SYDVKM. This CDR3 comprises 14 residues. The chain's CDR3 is CASGSQGANTEAFF. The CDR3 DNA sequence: TGTGCCAGCGGATCCCAGGGGGCGAACACTGAAGCTTTCTTT.

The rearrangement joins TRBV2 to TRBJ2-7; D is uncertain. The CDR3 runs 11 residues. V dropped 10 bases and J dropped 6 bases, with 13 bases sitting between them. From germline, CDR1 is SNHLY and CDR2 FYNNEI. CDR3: CAIGSTFEQYF. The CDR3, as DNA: TGTGCCATTGGCTCCACCTTCGAGCAGTACTTC. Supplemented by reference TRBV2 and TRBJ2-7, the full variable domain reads EPEVTQTPSHQVTQMGQEVILRCVPISNHLYFYWYRQILGQKVEFLVSFYNNEISEKSEIFDDQFSVERPDGSNFTLKIRSTKLEDSAMYFCAIGSTFEQYFGPGTRLTVT.

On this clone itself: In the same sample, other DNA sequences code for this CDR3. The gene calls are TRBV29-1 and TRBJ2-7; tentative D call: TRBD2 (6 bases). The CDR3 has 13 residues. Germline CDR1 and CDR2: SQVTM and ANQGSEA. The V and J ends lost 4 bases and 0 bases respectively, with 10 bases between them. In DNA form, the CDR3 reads TGCAGCGTTGTGGGACTCTACTCCTACGAGCAGTACTTC. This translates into CSVVGLYSYEQYF.

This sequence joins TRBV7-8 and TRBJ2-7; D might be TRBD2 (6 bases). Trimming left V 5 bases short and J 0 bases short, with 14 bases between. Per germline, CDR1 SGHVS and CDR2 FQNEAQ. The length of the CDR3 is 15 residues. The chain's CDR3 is CASSVRDWFSYEQYF. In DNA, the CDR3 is TGTGCCAGCAGCGTCCGGGACTGGTTCTCCTACGAGCAGTACTTC.

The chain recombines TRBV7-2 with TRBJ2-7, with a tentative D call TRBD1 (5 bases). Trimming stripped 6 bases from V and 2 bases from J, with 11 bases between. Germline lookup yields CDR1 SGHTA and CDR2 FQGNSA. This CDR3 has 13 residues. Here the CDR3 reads CASRLTVTYEQYF. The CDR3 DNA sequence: TGTGCCAGCAGATTGACAGTCACCTACGAGCAGTACTTC.

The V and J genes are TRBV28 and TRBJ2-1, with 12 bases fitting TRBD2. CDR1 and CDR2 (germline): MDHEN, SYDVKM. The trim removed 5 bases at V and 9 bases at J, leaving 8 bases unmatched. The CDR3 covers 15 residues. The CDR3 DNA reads TGTGCCAGCAGTCCTAGCGGGAGGGTCTATGGTGAGCAGTTCTTC. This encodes CASSPSGRVYGEQFF.

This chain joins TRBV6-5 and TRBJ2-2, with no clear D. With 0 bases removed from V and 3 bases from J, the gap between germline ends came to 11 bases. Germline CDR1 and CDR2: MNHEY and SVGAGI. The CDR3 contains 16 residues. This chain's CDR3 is CASSYSRGLDTGELFF. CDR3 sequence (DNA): TGTGCCAGCAGTTACTCCCGAGGTTTGGACACCGGGGAGCTGTTTTTT.

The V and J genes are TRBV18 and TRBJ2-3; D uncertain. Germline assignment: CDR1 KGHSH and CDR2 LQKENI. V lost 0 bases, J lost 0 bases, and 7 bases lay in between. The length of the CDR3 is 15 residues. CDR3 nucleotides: TGTGCCAGCTCACCACCTAAGGGAAGCACAGATACGCAGTATTTT. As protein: CASSPPKGSTDTQYF.

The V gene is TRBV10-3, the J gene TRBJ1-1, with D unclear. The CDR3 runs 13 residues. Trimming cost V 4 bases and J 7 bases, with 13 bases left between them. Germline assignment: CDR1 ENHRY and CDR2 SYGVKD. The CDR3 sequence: CAISGQESLEAFF. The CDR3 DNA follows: TGTGCCATCAGTGGTCAGGAATCCCTTGAAGCTTTCTTT.

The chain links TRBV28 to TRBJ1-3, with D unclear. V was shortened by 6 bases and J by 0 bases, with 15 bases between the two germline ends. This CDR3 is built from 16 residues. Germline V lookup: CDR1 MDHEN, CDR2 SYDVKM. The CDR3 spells CASSAAPVPSGNTIYF. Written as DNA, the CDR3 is TGTGCCAGCAGCGCCGCCCCGGTCCCCTCTGGAAACACCATATATTTT.

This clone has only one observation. The CDR3 region is CATSREGAAGPQHF. CDR3 bases: TGTGCCACCAGCAGAGAAGGGGCCGCTGGGCCCCAGCATTTT. The rearrangement joins TRBV15 to TRBJ1-5; D might be TRBD1 (5 bases). V was trimmed by 0 bases and J by 9 bases, leaving 12 bases between them. The CDR3 is made up of 14 amino acids. The germline V gene encodes CDR1 LNHNV and CDR2 YYDKDF (reference sequence).

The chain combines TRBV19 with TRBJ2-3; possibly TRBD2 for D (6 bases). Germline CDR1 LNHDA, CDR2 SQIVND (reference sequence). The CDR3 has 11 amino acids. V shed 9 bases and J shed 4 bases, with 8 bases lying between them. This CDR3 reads CASGSADTQYF. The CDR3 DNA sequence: TGTGCCAGCGGGAGCGCAGATACGCAGTATTTT.

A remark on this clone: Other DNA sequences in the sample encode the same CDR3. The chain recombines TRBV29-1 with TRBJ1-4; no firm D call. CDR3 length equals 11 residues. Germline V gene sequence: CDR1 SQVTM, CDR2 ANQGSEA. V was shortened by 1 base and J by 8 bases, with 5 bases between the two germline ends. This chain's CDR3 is CSVEVGEKLFF. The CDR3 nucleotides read TGCAGCGTTGAAGTAGGGGAAAAACTGTTTTTT.

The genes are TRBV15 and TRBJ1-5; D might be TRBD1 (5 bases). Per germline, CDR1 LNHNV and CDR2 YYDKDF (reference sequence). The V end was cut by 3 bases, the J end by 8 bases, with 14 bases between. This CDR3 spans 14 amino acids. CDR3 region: CATSSGDLGEPQHF. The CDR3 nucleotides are TGTGCCACCAGCAGTGGGGATTTGGGGGAGCCCCAGCATTTT.

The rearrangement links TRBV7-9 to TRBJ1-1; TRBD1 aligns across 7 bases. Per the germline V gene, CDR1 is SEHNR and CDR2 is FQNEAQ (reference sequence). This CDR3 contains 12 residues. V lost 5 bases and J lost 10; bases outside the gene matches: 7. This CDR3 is CASSARTGIAFF. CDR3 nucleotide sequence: TGTGCCAGCAGCGCGAGGACAGGCATAGCTTTCTTT.

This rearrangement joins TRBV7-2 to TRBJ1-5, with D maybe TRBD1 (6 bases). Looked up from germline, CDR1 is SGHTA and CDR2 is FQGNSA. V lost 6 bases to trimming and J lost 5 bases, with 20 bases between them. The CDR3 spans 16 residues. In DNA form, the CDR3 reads TGTGCCAGCAGTTATCTCCTGACAGGATGGGATCAGCCCCAGCATTTT. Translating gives CASSYLLTGWDQPQHF.